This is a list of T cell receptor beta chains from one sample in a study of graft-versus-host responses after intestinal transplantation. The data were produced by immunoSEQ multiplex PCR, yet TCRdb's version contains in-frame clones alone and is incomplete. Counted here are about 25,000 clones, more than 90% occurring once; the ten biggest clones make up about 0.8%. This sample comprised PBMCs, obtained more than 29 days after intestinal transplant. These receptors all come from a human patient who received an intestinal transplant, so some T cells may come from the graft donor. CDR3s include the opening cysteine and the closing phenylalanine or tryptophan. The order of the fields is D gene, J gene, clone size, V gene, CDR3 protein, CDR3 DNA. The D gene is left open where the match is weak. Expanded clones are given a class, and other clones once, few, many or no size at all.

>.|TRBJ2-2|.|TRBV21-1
CASSKILLVTGELFF
TGTGCCAGCAGCAAAATACTCCTTGTCACCGGGGAGCTGTTTTTT
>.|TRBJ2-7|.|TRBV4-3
CASSQVYSVTYEQYF
TGCGCCAGCAGCCAAGTATATAGCGTTACCTACGAGCAGTACTTC
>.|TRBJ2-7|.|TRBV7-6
CASSLGPGREQYF
TGTGCCAGCAGCTTAGGCCCGGGGCGAGAGCAGTACTTC
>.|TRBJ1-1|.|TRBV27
CASSLSLNTEAFF
TGTGCCAGCAGCCTATCGCTTAACACTGAAGCTTTCTTT
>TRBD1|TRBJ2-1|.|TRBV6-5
CASSRDSYNEQFF
TGTGCCAGCAGCCGGGACAGCTACAATGAGCAGTTCTTC
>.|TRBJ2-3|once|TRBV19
CASMMHGTDTQYF
TGTGCCAGTATGATGCATGGCACAGATACGCAGTATTTT
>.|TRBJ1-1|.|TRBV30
CAWSPKRAEAFF
TGTGCCTGGAGTCCTAAGCGGGCCGAAGCTTTCTTT
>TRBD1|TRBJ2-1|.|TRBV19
CATSSGTGVYNEQFF
TGTGCCACCAGCTCGGGGACAGGGGTCTACAATGAGCAGTTCTTC
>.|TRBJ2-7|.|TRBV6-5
CAILLAGNEQYF
TGTGCCATCCTCTTGGCGGGGAACGAGCAGTACTTC
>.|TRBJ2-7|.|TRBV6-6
CASSPDADEQYF
TGTGCCAGCAGCCCCGACGCGGACGAGCAGTACTTC
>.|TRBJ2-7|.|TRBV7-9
CASSLETGPPYEQYF
TGTGCCAGCAGCTTAGAAACGGGCCCCCCCTACGAGCAGTACTTC
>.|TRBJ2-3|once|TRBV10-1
CASSDLVGSLADTQYF
TGCGCCAGCAGTGATTTGGTTGGTTCATTGGCAGATACGCAGTATTTT
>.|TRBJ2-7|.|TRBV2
CASADVSSYEQYF
TGTGCCAGCGCGGACGTGAGCTCCTACGAGCAGTACTTC
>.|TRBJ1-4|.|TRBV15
CATSRDWGTSKLFF
TGTGCCACCAGCAGAGATTGGGGGACTTCTAAACTGTTTTTT
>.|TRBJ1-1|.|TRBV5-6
CASSSGPNTEAFF
TGTGCCAGCAGCTCGGGACCCAACACTGAAGCTTTCTTT
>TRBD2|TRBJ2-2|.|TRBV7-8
CASSLATSGSGLFF
TGTGCCAGCAGCTTAGCAACTAGCGGGAGCGGGCTGTTTTTT
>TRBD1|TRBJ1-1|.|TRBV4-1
CASSQGDRLNTEAFF
TGCGCCAGCAGCCAGGGGGACAGGTTGAACACTGAAGCTTTCTTT
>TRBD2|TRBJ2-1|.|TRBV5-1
CASMREAGVDEQFF
TGCGCCAGCATGAGAGAAGCGGGAGTAGATGAGCAGTTCTTC